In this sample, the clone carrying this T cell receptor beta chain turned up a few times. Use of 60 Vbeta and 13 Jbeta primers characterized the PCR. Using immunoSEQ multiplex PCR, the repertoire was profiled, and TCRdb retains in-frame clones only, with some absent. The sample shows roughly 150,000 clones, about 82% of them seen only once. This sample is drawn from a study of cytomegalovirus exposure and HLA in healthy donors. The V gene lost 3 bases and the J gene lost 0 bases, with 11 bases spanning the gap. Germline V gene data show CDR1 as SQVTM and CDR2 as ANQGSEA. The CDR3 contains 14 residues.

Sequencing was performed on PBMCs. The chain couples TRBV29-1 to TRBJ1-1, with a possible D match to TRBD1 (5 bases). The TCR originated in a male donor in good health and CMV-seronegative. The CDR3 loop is CSVEGGSMNTEAFF. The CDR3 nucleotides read TGCAGCGTTGAGGGGGGATCCATGAACACTGAAGCTTTCTTT.